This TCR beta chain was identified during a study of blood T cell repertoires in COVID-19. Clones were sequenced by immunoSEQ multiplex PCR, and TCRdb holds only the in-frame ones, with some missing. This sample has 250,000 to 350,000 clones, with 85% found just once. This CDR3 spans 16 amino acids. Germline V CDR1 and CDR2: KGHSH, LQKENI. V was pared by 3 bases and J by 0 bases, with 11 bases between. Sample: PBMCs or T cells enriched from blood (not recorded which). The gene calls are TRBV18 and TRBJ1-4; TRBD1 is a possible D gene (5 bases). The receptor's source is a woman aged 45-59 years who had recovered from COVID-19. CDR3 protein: CASSPRQTPTNEKLFF. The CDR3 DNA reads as TGTGCCAGCTCACCCCGACAGACCCCAACTAATGAAAAACTGTTTTTT.